One sample yielded the 13 T cell receptor beta chains listed below, sequenced in a study of breast tumors, draining lymph nodes, adjacent tissues. TCRdb fed the multiplex PCR reads into MiXCR, producing one record per CDR3 protein. Found here are over 60,000 distinct CDR3 sequences, approximately 54% of them singletons; the top ten hold roughly 20%. Sequencing was done on a sample of breast tumor tissue. Receptors were obtained from a female donor with breast cancer. Some clones in this sample may be carry-over from other donors' samples.

This clonotype was counted between two and nine times. A much larger clone is a single base away; this may be a read error. This sequence joins TRBV20-1 and TRBJ2-1; 12 bases fit TRBD2. This CDR3 comprises 15 residues. CDR1 and CDR2 (germline): DFQATT, SNEGSKA (reference sequence). The J segment lost 6 bases and the V segment lost 5 bases, leaving 8 bases of the junction unmatched. The CDR3 sequence: CSASRLAGVSNEQFF. The CDR3 nucleotides are TGCAGTGCTTCCAGACTAGCGGGAGTGTCCAATGAGCAGTTCTTC.

This clonotype was recorded many times. This chain uses TRBV5-8 with TRBJ2-1; D might be TRBD2 (5 bases). The CDR3 runs to 12 residues. Germline-derived CDR1 and CDR2 are SGHTS and YDEGEE. Trimming took off 2 bases at V and 9 bases at J, with 9 bases between the two ends. CDR3 coding DNA: TGTGCCAGCAGCTTAGGAGGCCCTGAGCAGTTCTTC. Amino acid sequence: CASSLGGPEQFF.

This clonotype was found many times. CDR3 in amino acids: CASSQFRRAEAFF. For the CDR3, the DNA is TGCGCCAGCAGCCAGTTCCGGAGGGCTGAAGCTTTCTTT. The J gene is TRBJ1-1, the V gene TRBV4-3, with D uncertain. From germline, CDR1 is LGHNA and CDR2 YSLEER. The CDR3 totals 13 residues. The ends were cut back, 3 bases at V and 6 bases at J, with 11 bases in the middle.

This clonotype was counted ten times or more. Just one base apart from a much larger clone, this may be a read error. The chain has TRBV20-1 and TRBJ2-1; no reliable D call. The CDR3 is 14 residues long. The germline V and J ends were trimmed by 3 bases and 9 bases, with 18 bases remaining between them. Germline CDR1 DFQATT, CDR2 SNEGSKA (reference sequence). The CDR3 DNA is TGCAGTGCTAGGGCTGGGTCTGCTCGGACTGAGCAGTTCTTC. It yields the protein CSARAGSARTEQFF.

The table lists this clonotype with many counts. The chain links TRBV2 to TRBJ1-6; 8 bases match TRBD1. The CDR3 is 14 residues long. The ends lost 7 bases at V and 11 bases at J; junction bases unmatched: 10. Germline V lookup: CDR1 SNHLY, CDR2 FYNNEI. This CDR3 reads CASMDRASLTPLHF. In DNA, the CDR3 is TGTGCCAGCATGGACAGGGCCTCCTTAACACCCCTCCACTTT.

In its sample, this clonotype was seen many times. The chain recombines TRBV20-1 with TRBJ2-3; D may be TRBD2 (5 bases). This CDR3 is 9 amino acids long. Germline assignment: CDR1 DFQATT and CDR2 SNEGSKA (reference sequence). V gave up 7 bases and J gave up 6 bases, with 5 bases separating them. The chain's CDR3 is CSVADTQYF. The CDR3 DNA is TGCAGTGTAGCGGATACGCAGTATTTT.

J is TRBJ2-5 and V is TRBV4-1, with 9 bases aligning to TRBD2. J lost 4 bases, V lost 4 bases, and 13 bases had no gene match. CDR1 and CDR2 (germline): MGHRA, YSYEKL. The CDR3 sequence is 17 residues long. The CDR3 loop is CASSRLGLLAGAETQYF. The CDR3 nucleotides read TGCGCCAGCAGCCGTCTGGGCCTACTAGCGGGCGCAGAGACCCAGTACTTC.

The genes are TRBV12-3 or TRBV12-4 and TRBJ1-2, with TRBD1 identical over 9 bases. CDR3 size: 16 residues. Trimming removed 3 bases from V and 4 bases from J; junction bases left unmatched: 9. CDR3 region: CASSFVQGARSYGYTF. CDR3 DNA sequence: TGTGCCAGCAGTTTCGTACAGGGGGCTCGGAGCTATGGCTACACCTTC.

This clonotype was detected many times. The chain couples TRBV6-5 to TRBJ1-5; D is possibly TRBD1 (5 bases). CDR1 and CDR2 (germline): MNHEY, SVGAGI. V was shortened by 4 bases and J by 0 bases, with 13 bases between the two germline ends. This CDR3 contains 16 residues. The CDR3 DNA reads as TGTGCCAGCAGTTCACGGGGGGATAATAGCAATCAGCCCCAGCATTTT. Its translation is CASSSRGDNSNQPQHF.

This clonotype was observed at least ten times. The chain uses TRBV3-1 and TRBJ2-3, with D tentatively TRBD2 (7 bases). The CDR3 totals 17 residues. The ends were cut back, 4 bases at V and 0 bases at J, with 17 bases in the middle. The germline V gene encodes CDR1 LGHDT and CDR2 YNNKEL (reference sequence). As DNA, the CDR3 is TGTGCCAGCAGCCTAAGGGGGGGCGGCCTTAGCACAGATACGCAGTATTTT. Protein: CASSLRGGGLSTDTQYF.

This clonotype was recorded at least ten times. This sequence joins TRBV6-1 and TRBJ1-5; 7 bases are shared with TRBD1. The CDR3 extends over 16 amino acids. Germline V gene data show CDR1 as MNHNS and CDR2 as SASEGT. V lost 2 bases and J lost 6; bases outside the gene matches: 10. This CDR3 reads CASSETPGQHTQPQHF. The CDR3 nucleotides read TGTGCCAGCAGTGAAACCCCGGGACAGCACACTCAGCCCCAGCATTTT.

In the case of this clonotype: The junction departs from the called germline gene at one end, perhaps through a read error. This chain links TRBV24-1 with TRBJ2-5; no firm D call. The germline gives CDR1 KGHDR, CDR2 SFDVKD. The CDR3 loop spans 13 amino acids. CDR3 protein: CATSDSIYETQYF. Written as DNA, the CDR3 is TGTGCCACCAGCGATTCGATCTATGAGACCCAGTACTTC.

This chain connects TRBV7-9 to TRBJ1-6, with D perhaps TRBD1 (5 bases). The CDR3 consists of 17 residues. Trimming left V 5 bases short and J 11 bases short, with 25 bases between. CDR1 is SEHNR, CDR2 FQNEAQ, per germline (reference sequence). CDR3 in amino acids: CASSGSSTGPWGPPLHF. For the CDR3, the DNA is TGTGCCAGCAGCGGCAGTTCAACCGGGCCATGGGGCCCACCCCTCCACTTT.